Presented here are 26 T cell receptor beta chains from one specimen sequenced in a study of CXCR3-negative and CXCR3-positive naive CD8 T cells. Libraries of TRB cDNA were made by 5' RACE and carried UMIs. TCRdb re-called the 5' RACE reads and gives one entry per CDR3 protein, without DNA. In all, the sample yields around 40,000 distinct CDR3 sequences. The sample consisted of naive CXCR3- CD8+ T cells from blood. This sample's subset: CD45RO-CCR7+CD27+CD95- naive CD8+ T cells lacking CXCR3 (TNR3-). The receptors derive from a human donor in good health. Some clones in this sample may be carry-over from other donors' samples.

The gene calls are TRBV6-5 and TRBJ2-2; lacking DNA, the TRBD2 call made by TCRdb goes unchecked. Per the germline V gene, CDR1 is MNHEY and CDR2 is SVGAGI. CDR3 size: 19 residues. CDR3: CASSGGLAGAMSNTGELFF.

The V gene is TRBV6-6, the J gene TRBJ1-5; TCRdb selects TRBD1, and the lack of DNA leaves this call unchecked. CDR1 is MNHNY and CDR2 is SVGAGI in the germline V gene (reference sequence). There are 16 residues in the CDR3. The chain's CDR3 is CASRADRAGDNQPQHF.

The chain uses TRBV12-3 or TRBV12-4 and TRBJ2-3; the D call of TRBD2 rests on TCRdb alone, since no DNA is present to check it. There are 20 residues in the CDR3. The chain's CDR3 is CASSVRVRDLRRNGTDTQYF.

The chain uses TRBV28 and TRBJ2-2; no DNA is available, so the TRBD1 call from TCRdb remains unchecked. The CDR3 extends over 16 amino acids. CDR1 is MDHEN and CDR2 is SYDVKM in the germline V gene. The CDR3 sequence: CASSPFGELNTGELFF.

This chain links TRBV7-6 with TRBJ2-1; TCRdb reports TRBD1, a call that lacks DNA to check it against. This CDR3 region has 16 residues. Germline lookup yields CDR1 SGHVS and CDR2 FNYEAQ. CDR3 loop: CASSRVPGGVDDEQFF. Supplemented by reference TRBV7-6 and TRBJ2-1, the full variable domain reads GAGVSQSPRYKVTKRGQDVALRCDPISGHVSLYWYRQALGQGPEFLTYFNYEAQQDKSGLPNDRFSAERPEGSISTLTIQRTEQRDSAMYRCASSRVPGGVDDEQFFGPGTRLTVL.

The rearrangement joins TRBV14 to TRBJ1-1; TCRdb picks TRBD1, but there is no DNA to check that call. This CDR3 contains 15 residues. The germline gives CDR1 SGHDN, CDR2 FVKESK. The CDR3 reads CASSQAPQGNTEAFF.

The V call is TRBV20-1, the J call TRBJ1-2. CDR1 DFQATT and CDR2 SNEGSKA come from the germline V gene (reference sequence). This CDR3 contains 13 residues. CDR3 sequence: CSARDREGYGYTF.

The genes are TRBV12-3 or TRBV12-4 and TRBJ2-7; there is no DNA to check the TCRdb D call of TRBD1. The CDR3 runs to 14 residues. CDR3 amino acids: CASSFPGHDYEQYF.

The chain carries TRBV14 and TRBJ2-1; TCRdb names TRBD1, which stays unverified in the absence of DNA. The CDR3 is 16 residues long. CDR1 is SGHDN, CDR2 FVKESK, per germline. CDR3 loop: CASSQGRDRGYNEQFF.

CDR3 sequence reads: CSVEVGSGYGYTF. The chain links TRBV29-1 to TRBJ1-2; TCRdb names TRBD1, which stays unverified in the absence of DNA. CDR1 and CDR2 (germline): SQVTM, ANQGSEA. The CDR3 has 13 residues.

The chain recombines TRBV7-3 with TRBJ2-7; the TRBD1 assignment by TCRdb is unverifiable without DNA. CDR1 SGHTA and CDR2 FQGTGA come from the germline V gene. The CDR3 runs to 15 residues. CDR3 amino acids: CASSSGQGIGYEQYF.

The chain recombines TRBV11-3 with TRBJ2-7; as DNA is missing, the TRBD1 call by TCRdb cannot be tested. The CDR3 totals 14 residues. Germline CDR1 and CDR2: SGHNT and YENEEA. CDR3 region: CASSPTGGHYEQYF.

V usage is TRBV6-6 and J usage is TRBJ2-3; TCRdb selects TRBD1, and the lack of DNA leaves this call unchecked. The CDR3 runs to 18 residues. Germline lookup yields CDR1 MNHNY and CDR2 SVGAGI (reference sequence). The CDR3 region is CASSYSQANPLQMHTQYF.

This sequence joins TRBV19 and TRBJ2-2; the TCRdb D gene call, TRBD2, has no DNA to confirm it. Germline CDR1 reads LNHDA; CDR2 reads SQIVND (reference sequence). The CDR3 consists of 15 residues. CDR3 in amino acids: CASIGTSGDTGELFF.

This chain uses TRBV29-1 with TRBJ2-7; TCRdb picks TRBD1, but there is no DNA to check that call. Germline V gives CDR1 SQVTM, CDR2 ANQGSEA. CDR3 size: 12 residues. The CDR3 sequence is CSVELGQREQYF.

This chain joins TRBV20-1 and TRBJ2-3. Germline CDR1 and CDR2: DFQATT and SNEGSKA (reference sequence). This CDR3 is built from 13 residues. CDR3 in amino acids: CSARDVGVGTQYF.

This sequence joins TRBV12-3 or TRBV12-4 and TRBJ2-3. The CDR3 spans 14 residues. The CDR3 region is CASTYWESTDTQYF.

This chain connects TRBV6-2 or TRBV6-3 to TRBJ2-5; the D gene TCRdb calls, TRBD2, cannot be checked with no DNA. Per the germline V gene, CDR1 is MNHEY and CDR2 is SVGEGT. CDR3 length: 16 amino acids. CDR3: CASSYSRLADQETQYF.

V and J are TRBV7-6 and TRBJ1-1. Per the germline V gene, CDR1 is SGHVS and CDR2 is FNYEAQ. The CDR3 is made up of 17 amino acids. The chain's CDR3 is CASSLGRGGVMNTEAFF.

CDR3 amino acids: CSVVHRGSGANVLTF. The V and J genes are TRBV29-1 and TRBJ2-6; no DNA is available, so the TRBD1 call from TCRdb remains unchecked. There are 15 residues in the CDR3. The germline CDR1 and CDR2 sequences are SQVTM and ANQGSEA.

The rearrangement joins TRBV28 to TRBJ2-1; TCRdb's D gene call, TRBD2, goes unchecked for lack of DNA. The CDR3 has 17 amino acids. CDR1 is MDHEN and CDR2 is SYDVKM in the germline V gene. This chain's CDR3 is CASRPRLAGVSYNEQFF. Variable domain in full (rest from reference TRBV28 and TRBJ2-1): DVKVTQSSRYLVKRTGEKVFLECVQDMDHENMFWYRQDPGLGLRLIYFSYDVKMKEKGDIPEGYSVSREKKERFSLILESASTNQTSMYLCASRPRLAGVSYNEQFFGPGTRLTVL.

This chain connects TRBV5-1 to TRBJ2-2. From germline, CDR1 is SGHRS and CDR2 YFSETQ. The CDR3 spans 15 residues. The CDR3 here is CASSFWGSNTGELFF.

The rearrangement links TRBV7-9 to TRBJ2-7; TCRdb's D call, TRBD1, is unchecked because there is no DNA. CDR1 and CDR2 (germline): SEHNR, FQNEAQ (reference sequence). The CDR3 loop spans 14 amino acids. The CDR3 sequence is CASSLDREWSEQYF.

Here the CDR3 reads CASSQSTLAGYNEQFF. The genes are TRBV23-1 and TRBJ2-1; TCRdb selects TRBD2, and the lack of DNA leaves this call unchecked. TRBV23-1 is given ORF status, its function remaining uncertain. The CDR3 has 16 residues.

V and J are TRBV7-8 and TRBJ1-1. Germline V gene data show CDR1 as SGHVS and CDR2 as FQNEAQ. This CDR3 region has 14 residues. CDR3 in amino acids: CASSHGDTNTEAFF.

The CDR3 loop is CSVEEATGRERNIQYF. V usage is TRBV29-1 and J usage is TRBJ2-4; TCRdb's assignment of TRBD1 cannot be checked, as there is no DNA. CDR1 SQVTM and CDR2 ANQGSEA come from the germline V gene. The CDR3 is 16 residues long.